These 6 T cell receptor beta chains were all obtained from the same sample, sequenced in a study of technical replicates of blood from a few donors (dated by TCRdb to 2016 to 2017). Libraries were prepared through the immunoSEQ multiplex PCR assay. Drawn from immuneACCESS, this table holds only the in-frame rearrangements with V and J called that TCRdb kept. Clones are partly lost; checked studies trace under half to an unresolved V gene and leave the rest unexplained. This sample lists about 79,000 clones; about 91% were detected once. The biggest ten clones account for approximately 0.4% of the sample. The sequenced sample was T cells isolated from PBMCs. The receptors were gathered from a human donor in good health. Some clones in this sample may be carry-over from other donors' samples.

This chain connects TRBV5-1 to TRBJ2-7; D perhaps matches TRBD2 (5 bases). The CDR3 loop spans 14 amino acids. CDR1 is SGHRS, CDR2 YFSETQ, per germline. V dropped 0 bases and J dropped 5 bases, with 12 bases sitting between them. The CDR3 DNA is TGCGCCAGCAGCTTGGGGTGGGAGATGAACGAGCAGTACTTC. It translates to CASSLGWEMNEQYF.

The chain employs TRBV18 and TRBJ2-1; no reliable D call. Germline values: CDR1 KGHSH, CDR2 LQKENI. The V and J ends lost 1 base and 4 bases respectively, with 2 bases between them. This CDR3 is 12 amino acids long. CDR3 sequence: CASSPLYNEQFF. As DNA, the CDR3 is TGTGCCAGCTCACCACTATACAATGAGCAGTTCTTC.

The chain recombines TRBV14 with TRBJ2-7, with D unresolved. The CDR3 covers 13 residues. The germline gives CDR1 SGHDN, CDR2 FVKESK. V was trimmed by 1 base and J by 4 bases, leaving 8 bases between them. The CDR3 DNA follows: TGTGCCAGCAGCCAAGTATTAGCATACGAGCAGTACTTC. It translates to CASSQVLAYEQYF. The whole variable domain, remainder taken from reference TRBV14 and TRBJ2-7, is EAGVTQFPSHSVIEKGQTVTLRCDPISGHDNLYWYRRVMGKEIKFLLHFVKESKQDESGMPNNRFLAERTGGTYSTLKVQPAELEDSGVYFCASSQVLAYEQYFGPGTRLTVT.

V and J are TRBV19 and TRBJ1-5, with 8 bases aligning to TRBD1. V trimming: 6 bases; J trimming: 3 bases; junction bases outside the gene matches: 7. The CDR3 runs to 15 residues. Germline CDR1 and CDR2: LNHDA and SQIVND (reference sequence). CDR3 sequence: CASRDRDWNNQPQHF. The CDR3 bases are TGTGCCAGTAGGGACAGGGATTGGAACAATCAGCCCCAGCATTTT.

V and J are TRBV10-3 and TRBJ2-2; TRBD2 might be the D (6 bases). Trimming left V 3 bases short and J 6 bases short, with 8 bases between. The germline V gene encodes CDR1 ENHRY and CDR2 SYGVKD. The CDR3 consists of 13 residues. The CDR3 DNA reads as TGTGCCATCAGTGAATCGGGGGCCGGGGAGCTGTTTTTT. Protein: CAISESGAGELFF.

The CDR3 region has the DNA TGTGCCAGTAGTATAGCTAGCGGGGGCTCGGGAGGCAATGAGCAGTTCTTC. This gives the protein CASSIASGGSGGNEQFF. The chain uses TRBV19 and TRBJ2-1; TRBD2 matches 10 bases. CDR1 and CDR2 (germline): LNHDA, SQIVND (reference sequence). The CDR3 sequence is 17 residues long. V lost 1 base to trimming and J lost 6 bases; unmatched junction nucleotides: 9.